The source of this T cell receptor beta chain is a study of cytomegalovirus exposure and HLA in healthy donors (dated by TCRdb to about 2017). For context, the study as a whole: In an earlier analysis of around 540 of the donors, 276 Gb of sequence data and 117 million unique TCR beta sequences from about 190 million T cells were reported. The study aimed to test whether cataloging public T cell receptors could reveal signatures of past pathogen exposure. The study combined high-throughput TCR immunosequencing, statistical association of individual TCRs with disease status, and machine learning to predict cytomegalovirus infection status. Across under 500 genotyped donors of the cohort, an average of approximately 200,000 unique TCR beta nucleotide sequences per donor were sequenced, and around 20% of those sequences were non-productive. All discovery cohort repertoires had been generated using a single sequencing platform. A later genetic analysis used genome-wide SNP genotypes for about 60% of the 666 donors, treating that subset as a discovery cohort. Alongside the repertoire data, information on donor age, sex, ethnicity and CMV serostatus was compiled. A later analysis re-analyzed previously published TCR beta repertoires from 666 donors and added high-resolution HLA genotyping to study TCR occurrence patterns. Rather than using new phenotypic data, the later analysis identified candidate immune exposures from TCR beta sequences and from how often those sequences occurred across donors. To decide whether each TCR beta V gene segment behaved as functional or pseudogenic, an earlier analysis of some 600 of the donors relied on high-throughput TCR beta sequencing. The study profiled the T cell repertoires of 500 to 800 subjects by immunosequencing and related them to cytomegalovirus serostatus. HLA typing included class I and class II loci at four-digit resolution. Typing coverage varied by locus: about 620-630 donors for A, B, C, DRB1 and DQB1; roughly 520 for DQA1; about 570 for DPA1; roughly 470 for DPB1. Roughly five DR-DQ haplotypes were handled as single units for association and clustering, since linkage in the cohort was strong. Approximately 300 gigabases of sequencing data and approximately 85 million unique TCR sequences were included in an early release covering over 600 HLA-typed donors. Besides the first cohort of some 670 subjects, a separate validation cohort made up of around 120 different subjects was used. Among the roughly 430 genotyped donors, around 79% belonged to the genetic ancestry cluster associated with self-reported Caucasian donors. Overall study outcomes, separate from this receptor: Broadly in line with IMGT annotations, most TCR beta V segments showed up in productive rearrangements about 87% or about 30% of the time in an earlier analysis of under 700 of the donors. According to a later genetic analysis, donors in an Asian-associated ancestry cluster had fewer N-insertions in productive TCRs than the approximately 700-donor mean. A total of 150 to 200 TCR beta chains were listed by the study as associated with cytomegalovirus. The classifier was reported to diagnose cytomegalovirus status with high specificity and sensitivity in both the original and validation cohorts. Immune exposure information for the cohort was limited to CMV serostatus. The earlier analysis of 587 of the donors excluded roughly 17 rarely observed V segments, including chromosome 9 orphons, because counts were too low. Across donors, most TCR sequences were observed very rarely, whereas some public TCRs were present in many individuals. A later genetic analysis associated a missense DCLRE1C variant with V-gene and J-gene trimming of TCR beta chains, and an independent cohort replicated the association. A cluster of highly shared sequence variants was judged likely to be a technical artifact of the sequencing pipeline. Some IMGT-functional V segments, including TRBV6-2 and TRBV6-3, could not be distinguished by the 87-base-pair reads and were therefore excluded. When HLA alleles, especially DR and DQ, strongly co-occurred, TCR associations were difficult to assign to individual alleles. According to a later analysis, most CMV-associated TCR beta chains appeared to be HLA-restricted, and the HLA associations seemed to be driven largely by CMV exposure. Correlated functional status among segregating V segments might reflect linkage disequilibrium, but an unknown experimental factor could not be ruled out. Because some donors lacked HLA typing at each locus, the association tests relied only on the typed subset. Several of the top co-occurrence clusters appeared to be linked to parvovirus B19, influenza, CMV and Epstein-Barr virus, according to a later analysis. In a later analysis, HLA-associated TCR beta chains were found to be more clonally expanded and to have lower generation probabilities than equally common non-associated chains. According to a later analysis, TCR association rates differed among HLA loci, with DRB1 alleles showing the most associated TCRs and HLA-C alleles showing the fewest. The authors suggested that the approach could potentially be extended to other disease states and immunological phenotypes. A further reported finding was that TCR beta sequences accurately predicted the HLA-A and HLA-B alleles for most subjects in the first cohort. A later analysis associated approximately 17,000 TCR beta sequences with specific HLA alleles at a false discovery rate of 0.05. The presence/absence analyses assumed that sequencing depth was roughly uniform across donors, and that assumption may not be true. A few of the identified cytomegalovirus-associated TCR beta chains were confirmed in vitro to be specific for cytomegalovirus antigens. Only TCR beta chains were sequenced in this cohort, and the absence of alpha or paired-chain data limited detectable features.

This clone was seen more than once but under ten times. Its specific antigen is unknown. A read error may account for a junction end that differs from germline. In the same sample, other DNA sequences code for this CDR3. The CDR3 starts with the cysteine, ends with the phenylalanine, and has 14 residues. Only CDR3 DNA remains: 42 bases, in frame from the first base. Taken from the germline V gene (reference sequence), the CDR1 and CDR2 loops are SEHNR and FQNEAQ. The method was the immunoSEQ multiplex PCR assay. A mixture of 60 forward primers for TCR Vbeta segments and 13 reverse primers for TCR Jbeta segments was used in the multiplex PCR. The CDR3 region of rearranged TCR beta genes was amplified from genomic DNA with a multiplex PCR assay. The Illumina HiSeq System was used to sequence the amplified TCR beta libraries as 87-base-pair reads. Per the original workflow: A later analysis tallied roughly 80 million unique TCR beta chains across the 550 to 850 repertoires, and approximately 9.9 million of those chains were shared by two or more donors. Raw reads were error-corrected and collapsed into unique sequences by a nearest-neighbor algorithm in which closely related sequences were merged to remove PCR and sequencing errors. V, D and J gene segments were assigned by aligning CDR3 sequences to IMGT reference sequences. For a sequence to be retained, a match of at least six nucleotides to both a V gene segment and a J gene segment was required. Rearrangements were called productive when the CDR3 lacked stop codons and stayed in frame with V and J; all others were non-productive. CDR3 was defined according to IMGT convention as the region running from the second conserved V-encoded cysteine to the conserved J-encoded phenylalanine. In an earlier analysis of 587 of the donors, sequences lacking an unambiguous match to a single V gene segment were excluded. In an earlier analysis of approximately 590 of the donors, V segments were called functional above 56.7% productive rearrangements and were called segregating when the between-donor standard deviation exceeded 5%. A statistical classification framework was built to diagnose cytomegalovirus status from the catalog of TCR beta chain sequences. A later analysis assigned V and J genes by comparing TCR nucleotide sequences with IMGT/GENE-DB human TR gene sequences. A later analysis assigned CDR3 sequences and most-parsimonious VDJ recombination scenarios with the TCRdist pipeline. In a later analysis, each TCR beta chain was defined by its CDR3 amino acid sequence together with its V-gene family, and reads without a unique V-gene family were excluded. In a later analysis, around 600 highly shared, low-generation-probability nucleotide sequences were removed to address suspected cross-contamination and a sequencing artifact. In a later analysis, a clonal expansion index was calculated for each public chain from normalized within-repertoire ranks of inferred template counts. Generation probabilities in a later analysis came from a VDJ recombination model fitted to out-of-frame rearrangements, and those results were checked against IGoR. In a later analysis, TCR-TCR, TCR-HLA and TCR-CMV co-occurrence was scored with hypergeometric tests, and a repertoire-size bias correction was applied to TCR pairs. False discovery rates were estimated in a later analysis by permuting HLA or CMV assignments 20 times. In a later analysis, co-occurring TCRs were grouped with DBSCAN, and TCRdist sequence similarity was added when clustering was performed within HLA-allele-positive subsets. Repertoires with fewer than 30,000 or more than 120,000 public chains, plus five repertoires with anomalous nucleotide sharing, were excluded from co-occurrence clustering. Held by TCRdb, this immuneACCESS table contains in-frame sequences only and omits some clones. Under half of the omission traces to an unresolved V gene where checked; the cause of the rest is unknown. The V and J calls and clone size come from that table; D and trimming were worked out from the DNA. The sample table lists over 65,000 clones, about 71% of them with a count of one. Approximately 8% of the sample is in the top ten clones.

The cohort comprised hundreds of healthy bone marrow donors. At the time of sampling, all cohort members were nominally healthy, though unrecorded immune exposures were likely present. The donor was CMV seropositive and belonged to the group of over 250 seropositive cohort members. A peripheral blood sample was collected from each donor, and TCR beta sequencing was performed on peripheral blood mononuclear cells. Genomic DNA extraction from the blood cell samples was performed with the Qiagen DNeasy Blood Extraction Kit. The sequenced sample consisted of PBMCs. This clonotype was obtained from a man aged 55 to 69 in good health and CMV-seropositive. The chain couples TRBV7-9 to TRBJ1-1; the D gene cannot be named for sure. The DNA sequence is TGCGCCAGCAGCCCGGACGGGATTAACACTGAAGCTTTCTTT. Its product reads: CASSPDGINTEAFF. Reference TRBV7-9 and TRBJ1-1 proteins supply the regions before and after the CDR3; the full variable domain is: DTGVSQNPRHKITKRGQNVTFRCDPISEHNRLYWYRQTLGQGPEFLTYFQNEAQLEKSRLLSDRFSAERPKGSFSTLEIQRTEQGDSAMYLCASSPDGINTEAFFGQGTRLTVV.